The T cell receptor beta chain under discussion was sequenced for a study of regulatory T cells in long-lasting Graves disease. The sample's time point: newly diagnosed GD, antithyroid drugs for less than 3 months. Scientists built the TCR library using RNA that was extracted from PBMCs. This clonotype has just a few counts. In building TCR beta libraries, iRepertoire HTBI primers were used together with Arm-PCR of CDR3 regions. TCRdb used MiXCR to reprocess the multiplex PCR reads, holding one entry per CDR3 protein. The data hold more than 300,000 distinct CDR3 sequences, with 12% observed a single time. These data also formed part of another study, on T cells in Graves' hyperthyroidism and ophthalmopathy.

The TCR originated in a woman in her late teens or twenties with Graves disease. Sequencing used peripheral blood mononuclear cells (PBMCs), obtained at new diagnosis, from a patient treated with antithyroid drugs.

CDR3 amino acids: CASRPTNRGGNQPQHF. The DNA for the CDR3 is TGTGCCAGCAGACCCACAAACCGGGGTGGCAATCAGCCCCAGCATTTT. The V and J genes are TRBV28 and TRBJ1-5; D call uncertain. The germline V and J ends were trimmed by 6 bases and 2 bases, with 17 bases remaining between them. The CDR3 has 16 amino acids. CDR1 MDHEN and CDR2 SYDVKM come from the germline V gene.